The clone carrying this T cell receptor beta chain was recorded many times. Its target is not known. Researchers used 5'RACE with constant-segment primers to make TCR alpha and TCR beta cDNA libraries that carry sample barcodes and UMIs. TCRdb re-called the 5' RACE reads with MiXCR, one entry per CDR3 protein. This sample has under 200,000 distinct CDR3 sequences, with 11% found just once. This sample was taken from a study of T-cell memory formation after mild COVID-19. Findings and limits, study-wide: Memory sampled before infection contained some responding clones, suggesting cross-reactive memory joined. Day 15 to 85 contracting clones showed balanced CD4/CD8; later expanders leaned CD4+. Day 37-peaking second-wave clones had unconfirmed SARS-CoV-2 specificity.

Germline trimming cut 0 bases from V and 3 bases from J; bases unmatched to any gene: 4. The CDR3 consists of 16 residues. CDR1 is MRHNA and CDR2 is SNTAGT in the germline V gene. What was sequenced was PBMCs or a T cell subset sorted from them (not recorded which). This receptor was identified in a man aged 18 to 29 who had mild COVID-19 (a few samples of this study predate the infection). Cell type and time point are not known. The chain recombines TRBV6-4 with TRBJ2-1, with 8 nucleotides matching TRBD2. The CDR3, as DNA: TGTGCCAGCAGTGACTCGACGGGGGGGTTCTACAATGAGCAGTTCTTC. This encodes CASSDSTGGFYNEQFF.